This T cell receptor (beta chain) emerged from a study of T cell responses to AZD1222 COVID-19 vaccine. Study-wide context: Second-dose intervals near 4 or 12 weeks were combined. General study findings and limits: Repertoires in all cases were sampled only once the peak T cell response had passed. Across the whole spike, CD4 TCRs peaked at regions 160-218 and 743-854. Recipients of two AZD1222 doses showed rising Spike-specific TCR breadth and depth.

Worth noting for this clone: Its target is unknown.

In germline, CDR1 is DFQATT, CDR2 SNEGSKA (reference sequence). Deletions cut 3 bases from V and 2 bases from J, with 10 bases between. This CDR3 spans 14 amino acids. The repertoire was sequenced with immunoSEQ multiplex PCR; TCRdb's copy has only in-frame clones and lacks some. The top ten hold 7% to 8.5% of the sample, which has some 130,000 clones, over 85% seen once. The genes are TRBV20-1 and TRBJ2-2; no clear D gene. This TCR came from an adult in good health. Material: peripheral blood, obtained on day 0 of AZD1222 vaccination. The CDR3 sequence is CSASLRINTGELFF. CDR3 coding DNA: TGCAGTGCTAGTCTGAGGATTAACACCGGGGAGCTGTTTTTT.